Presented here are 2 T cell receptor beta chains from one specimen sequenced in a study of T-cell reconstitution after alpha-beta-depleted transplantation in children. Unique molecular identifiers were incorporated when the TCRbeta library was constructed. TCRdb reanalysed the PCR reads using MiXCR and keeps one entry per CDR3 protein. Among 600,000 to 800,000 distinct CDR3 sequences listed, about an eighth were seen once. The starting material was PBMCs, obtained before TCRalphabeta/CD19-depleted stem cell transplant. These receptors all come from a girl under 10 years old with congenital amegakaryocytic thrombocytopenia, due to receive a stem cell transplant.

The CDR3: CASSFTSGRGEQFF. The CDR3 DNA sequence: TGTGCCAGCAGCTTCACTAGCGGGAGAGGAGAGCAGTTCTTC. This chain links TRBV7-3 with TRBJ2-1; the match to TRBD2 covers 11 bases. Looked up from germline, CDR1 is SGHTA and CDR2 is FQGTGA. V was clipped by 3 bases and J by 10 bases; unmatched bases: 5. The length of the CDR3 is 14 residues.

This clonotype was seen a few times. The CDR3 sequence is CASSLVRSGRIYNEQFF. The DNA for the CDR3 is TGTGCCAGCAGCTTAGTACGTAGCGGGAGGATATACAATGAGCAGTTCTTC. V is TRBV7-8 and J is TRBJ2-1, with TRBD2 identical over 10 bases. The CDR3 spans 17 residues. Germline CDR1 is SGHVS and CDR2 is FQNEAQ. The V gene end was trimmed by 1 base and the J gene end by 4 bases; junction bases not matched to a gene: 7.